This T cell receptor (beta chain) was obtained from a study of blood T cell repertoires in COVID-19. The CDR3 covers 13 residues. J lost 2 bases, V lost 8 bases, and 4 bases had no gene match. Germline CDR1 and CDR2: MNHEY and SVGAGI. Clones were sequenced by immunoSEQ multiplex PCR, and TCRdb holds only the in-frame ones, with some missing. The table shows 200,000 to 250,000 clones, with 86% occurring only once. The V and J genes are TRBV6-5 and TRBJ2-7; 9 bases are a match to TRBD1. This receptor was taken from an older man with acute or convalescent COVID-19. Sequencing used peripheral blood. CDR3 bases: TGTGCCAGCCGGGACAGGGCGACCTACGAGCAGTACTTC. Translated: CASRDRATYEQYF.